These T cell receptor beta chains were read from a single sample in a study of T cell responses to AZD1222 COVID-19 vaccine. The assay was immunoSEQ multiplex PCR, and TCRdb's table has in-frame clones only and misses some. The table lists about 180,000 clones, over 85% of them singletons. The source was peripheral blood, collected on day 0 of AZD1222 vaccination. These receptors all come from an adult in good health. CDR3s include the opening cysteine and the closing phenylalanine or tryptophan. The D gene is left open where the match is weak. A clone size is listed for some rows: how often the clone was seen (once, few, many), or a class if it is expanded.

D	size	V	J	DNA	CDR3
TRBD1	.	TRBV27	TRBJ1-5	TGTGCCAGCAGTCTGGACAGGTCCAGCAATCAGCCCCAGCATTTT	CASSLDRSSNQPQHF
.	.	TRBV6-5	TRBJ1-1	TGTGCCAGCAGTTACTCGATAGGGGAGAAAGGGACTGAAGCTTTCTTT	CASSYSIGEKGTEAFF
.	once	TRBV12-5	TRBJ1-5	TGTGCTAGTGCCTCGAGAGGGGGTAGCAATCAGCCCCAGCATTTT	CASASRGGSNQPQHF
TRBD1	.	TRBV6-5	TRBJ2-7	TGTGCCAGCAGTCCCAACCCGACAGGGGAACGGTACTTC	CASSPNPTGERYF
TRBD1	.	TRBV10-1	TRBJ1-1	TGCGCCAGCAGCGATGGGACAGCGAACACTGAAGCTTTCTTT	CASSDGTANTEAFF
.	once	TRBV2	TRBJ1-4	TGTGCCAGCATGGGACAAATTAATGAAAAACTGTTTTTT	CASMGQINEKLFF
.	.	TRBV11-3	TRBJ2-2	TGTGCCAGCAGCCGTTCTCTACAGGTGACCACCGGGGAGCTGTTTTTT	CASSRSLQVTTGELFF
TRBD1	.	TRBV4-1	TRBJ2-3	TGCGCCAGCAGCCAAGTGACAGGGGAGTTTACAGATACGCAGTATTTT	CASSQVTGEFTDTQYF
.	.	TRBV18	TRBJ2-7	TGTGCCAGCTCACTATCGGTAGAGAGTTCCTACGAGCAGTACTTC	CASSLSVESSYEQYF
TRBD2	once	TRBV7-9	TRBJ2-5	TGTGCCAGCAGCTCGCTAGCGGGAGGCTATCAAGAGACCCAGTACTTC	CASSSLAGGYQETQYF
.	.	TRBV19	TRBJ1-1	TGTGCCAGTAGTATTGCCCTACAGGGTGACACTGAAGCTTTCTTT	CASSIALQGDTEAFF
.	.	TRBV2	TRBJ1-1	TGTGCCAGCAGGGATATTCAGGGGAACACTGAAGCTTTCTTT	CASRDIQGNTEAFF
.	.	TRBV4-2	TRBJ2-1	TGTGCCAGCAGCCAAGTGACTAGCTCCTACAATGAGCAGTTCTTC	CASSQVTSSYNEQFF
TRBD2	.	TRBV7-2	TRBJ2-7	TGTGCCAGCAGCTTAGGACTAGCGGCCTACTCACCCTACGAGCAGTACTTC	CASSLGLAAYSPYEQYF
.	.	TRBV21-1	TRBJ1-1	TGTGCCAGGAATTCGGGACGGCCGAACACTGAAGCTTTCTTT	CARNSGRPNTEAFF
.	.	TRBV19	TRBJ2-5	TGTGCCAGTAAGGTCGAAACAAGACAAGAGACCCAGTACTTC	CASKVETRQETQYF
.	.	TRBV6-5	TRBJ2-7	TGTGCCACCTTACAGGGTTCTTACGAGCAGTACTTC	CATLQGSYEQYF
TRBD1	.	TRBV4-1	TRBJ1-3	TGCGCCAGCACCCTGGAAGGAGGGGGCGCAGTCTCTGGAAACACCATATATTTT	CASTLEGGGAVSGNTIYF
TRBD1	.	TRBV5-4	TRBJ2-7	TGTGCCAGCAGCGTAGACAGGGACCACGAGCAGTACTTC	CASSVDRDHEQYF
.	.	TRBV25-1	TRBJ2-5	TGTGCCAGCAGTGAATTCAGGGGGAGGCAAGAGACCCAGTACTTC	CASSEFRGRQETQYF
.	.	TRBV28	TRBJ1-3	TGTGCCAGCAGTTTGGGACGGATCTCTGGAAACACCATATATTTT	CASSLGRISGNTIYF
.	.	TRBV27	TRBJ1-1	TGTGCCAGCAGTTTACCCGGGGGTAACACTGAAGCTTTCTTT	CASSLPGGNTEAFF
TRBD1	once	TRBV10-3	TRBJ2-2	TGTGCCATCAGTGTGGCAGGGGGCACCGGGGAGCTGTTTTTT	CAISVAGGTGELFF
.	.	TRBV5-5	TRBJ2-2	TGTGCCAGCAGCCCTTTCGAGTTTGTGAACACCGGGGAGCTGTTTTTT	CASSPFEFVNTGELFF
TRBD1	.	TRBV2	TRBJ1-1	TGTGCCAGCAGTGGGCAGGGGGCTTCCGGAGCTTTCTTT	CASSGQGASGAFF
.	.	TRBV11-2	TRBJ1-5	TGTGCCAGCAGCCAGGGGACGGGAAGCAATCAGCCCCAGCATTTT	CASSQGTGSNQPQHF
.	.	TRBV5-4	TRBJ1-1	TGTGCCAGCAGCGCCAGGGCCATGAACACTGAAGCTTTCTTT	CASSARAMNTEAFF
.	.	TRBV2	TRBJ2-1	TGTGCCAGCGATAGCAATGAGCAGTTCTTC	CASDSNEQFF
TRBD1	once	TRBV29-1	TRBJ2-7	TGCAGCGTTGAAGTTGGGACAGGGGGGAGGGAGCAGTACTTC	CSVEVGTGGREQYF
.	once	TRBV2	TRBJ1-1	TGTGCCAGCTACCCATACTGGGGGAGTACTGAAGCTTTCTTT	CASYPYWGSTEAFF
TRBD2	once	TRBV12-3/TRBV12-4	TRBJ2-7	TGTGCCAGCAGACAAGCGGGAGGGAACGAGCAGTACTTC	CASRQAGGNEQYF
TRBD2	.	TRBV11-1	TRBJ2-2	TGTGCCAGCAGAATAGCGGGAGTTACCGGGGAGCTGTTTTTT	CASRIAGVTGELFF
.	few	TRBV9	TRBJ2-7	TGTGCCAGCAGCGTAGAAGTAGGGGAGCAGTACTTC	CASSVEVGEQYF
.	few	TRBV27	TRBJ1-2	TGTGCCAGCAGTTTAACGGGGAAGGTTCGGGGCTACACCTTC	CASSLTGKVRGYTF
.	once	TRBV12-3/TRBV12-4	TRBJ1-1	TGTGCCAGCACCTACGCGGAAGGAGCTTTCTTT	CASTYAEGAFF
TRBD2	.	TRBV20-1	TRBJ2-5	TGCAGTGCTATGGGAGGGGAGACCCAGTACTTC	CSAMGGETQYF
.	few	TRBV10-3	TRBJ2-7	TGTGCCATCAGTGAGTCGGGGATCGAGCAGTACTTC	CAISESGIEQYF
.	.	TRBV11-3	TRBJ2-2	TGTGCCAGCAGCGTCCTTGGAGGCACCGGGGAGCTGTTTTTT	CASSVLGGTGELFF
.	.	TRBV5-4	TRBJ1-5	TGTGCCAGCAGCTTGGATGGACACTTTAGCAATCAGCCCCAGCATTTT	CASSLDGHFSNQPQHF
TRBD1	.	TRBV6-5	TRBJ1-1	TGTGCCAGCAGGACAGGGATGAACACTGAAGCTTTCTTT	CASRTGMNTEAFF
TRBD1	.	TRBV9	TRBJ2-1	TGTGCCAGCAGCGCCGGGACAGGGGGCCTCAATGAGCAGTTCTTC	CASSAGTGGLNEQFF
.	.	TRBV7-9	TRBJ1-4	TGTGCCAGCAGTCCAGATGAAAAACTGTTTTTT	CASSPDEKLFF
.	.	TRBV2	TRBJ1-5	TGTGCCAGCAGTTTGGAGGGGAGGGGAAATCAGCCCCAGCATTTT	CASSLEGRGNQPQHF
.	.	TRBV2	TRBJ2-3	TGTGCCAGCAGCCTGTTCCCCCCCCCAGATACGCAGTATTTT	CASSLFPPPDTQYF
TRBD1	.	TRBV27	TRBJ1-2	TGTGCCAGCAGTTTATGGGAAGGGGGCTTAGGTATCTATGGCTACACCTTC	CASSLWEGGLGIYGYTF
.	.	TRBV6-5	TRBJ1-2	TGTGCCAGCAGTTACGAGGGCGCCTATGGCTACACCTTC	CASSYEGAYGYTF
.	.	TRBV2	TRBJ1-3	TGTGCCAGCAGTGTACAGGGCAAAGGGGCCGATTTT	CASSVQGKGADF
.	once	TRBV2	TRBJ1-3	TGTGCCAGCAGCCCGGACTCTGGAAACACCATATATTTT	CASSPDSGNTIYF